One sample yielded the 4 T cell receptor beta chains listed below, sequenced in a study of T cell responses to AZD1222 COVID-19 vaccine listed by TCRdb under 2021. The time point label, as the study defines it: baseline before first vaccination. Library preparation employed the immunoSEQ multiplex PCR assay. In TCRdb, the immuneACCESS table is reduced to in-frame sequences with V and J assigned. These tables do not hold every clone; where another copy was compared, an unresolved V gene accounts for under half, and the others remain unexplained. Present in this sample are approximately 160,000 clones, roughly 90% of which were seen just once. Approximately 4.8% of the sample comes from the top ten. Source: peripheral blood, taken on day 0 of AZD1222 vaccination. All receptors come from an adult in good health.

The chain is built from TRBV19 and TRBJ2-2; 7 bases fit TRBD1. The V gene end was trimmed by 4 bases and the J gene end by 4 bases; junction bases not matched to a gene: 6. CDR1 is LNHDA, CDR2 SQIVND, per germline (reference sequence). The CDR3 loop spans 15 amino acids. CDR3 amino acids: CASSKRGLGTGELFF. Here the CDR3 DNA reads TGTGCCAGTAGTAAGAGGGGGCTAGGCACCGGGGAGCTGTTTTTT.

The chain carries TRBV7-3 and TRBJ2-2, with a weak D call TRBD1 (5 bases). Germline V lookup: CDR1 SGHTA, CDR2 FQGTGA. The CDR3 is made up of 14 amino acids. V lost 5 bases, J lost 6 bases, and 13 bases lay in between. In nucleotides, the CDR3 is TGTGCCAGCAGCCTAATGGGGCTACCCGGGGAGCTGTTTTTT. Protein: CASSLMGLPGELFF.

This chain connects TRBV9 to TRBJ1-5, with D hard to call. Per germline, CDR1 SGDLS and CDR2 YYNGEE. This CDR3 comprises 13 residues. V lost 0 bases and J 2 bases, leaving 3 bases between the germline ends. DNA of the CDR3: TGTGCCAGCAGCGTAGTCGGCAATCAGCCCCAGCATTTT. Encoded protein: CASSVVGNQPQHF.

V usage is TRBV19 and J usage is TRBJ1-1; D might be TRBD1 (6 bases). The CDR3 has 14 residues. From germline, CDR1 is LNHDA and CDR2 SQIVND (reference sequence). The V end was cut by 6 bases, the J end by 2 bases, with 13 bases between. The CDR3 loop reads CASRLRQANTEAFF. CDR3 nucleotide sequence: TGTGCCAGTAGACTGAGACAGGCCAACACTGAAGCTTTCTTT. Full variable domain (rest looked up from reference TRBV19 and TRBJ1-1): DGGITQSPKYLFRKEGQNVTLSCEQNLNHDAMYWYRQDPGQGLRLIYYSQIVNDFQKGDIAEGYSVSREKKESFPLTVTSAQKNPTAFYLCASRLRQANTEAFFGQGTRLTVV.